The 24 T cell receptor beta chains presented below share a single source sample, sequenced in a study of patients and donors after allogeneic stem cell transplantation. TCRdb passed the RT-PCR reads through MiXCR, listing each CDR3 protein once. This table holds about 960,000 distinct CDR3 sequences, about a sixth found once. Sequencing was performed on blood, either unsorted or a sorted T cell fraction (not recorded which). The receptor source for this set is a human donor who was either an allogeneic HSCT recipient or a stem cell or donor lymphocyte infusion donor (not recorded which). It is not recorded whose cells these are; they may come from a transplant donor.

The gene calls are TRBV24-1 and TRBJ2-3; perhaps TRBD2 as D (6 bases). The CDR3 runs 14 residues. CDR1 is KGHDR, CDR2 SFDVKD, per germline. V shed 9 bases and J shed 2 bases, with 14 bases lying between them. In DNA form, the CDR3 reads TGTGCCACCGGAAGGGACTCCATCACAGATACGCAGTATTTT. Amino acids: CATGRDSITDTQYF.

This clonotype appeared a few times. V and J are TRBV12-3 or TRBV12-4 and TRBJ1-5, with D possibly TRBD1 on 6 matching bases. The CDR3 is made up of 13 amino acids. V dropped 7 bases and J dropped 6 bases, with 13 bases sitting between them. The CDR3 bases are TGTGCCAGCACCGACACAGGGATTCAGCCCCAGCATTTT. Its protein product is CASTDTGIQPQHF.

The chain couples TRBV7-2 to TRBJ1-2, with TRBD1 matching over 10 bases. In germline, CDR1 is SGHTA, CDR2 FQGNSA. The CDR3 has 15 residues. V gave up 5 bases and J gave up 7 bases; unmatched junction bases: 10. CDR3 sequence: CASSPVPGTGVGYTF. CDR3 nucleotide sequence: TGTGCCAGCAGCCCCGTACCCGGGACAGGGGTTGGCTACACCTTC.

The rearrangement joins TRBV20-1 to TRBJ1-1; D is unclear. Trimming took 0 bases from V and 1 from J, leaving 18 bases between them. Germline V CDR1 and CDR2: DFQATT, SNEGSKA (reference sequence). This CDR3 is built from 17 residues. In DNA, the CDR3 is TGCAGTGCTAGAGATTCATACAGTCGGGCAGGGAACACTGAAGCTTTCTTT. This translates into CSARDSYSRAGNTEAFF.

CDR3 amino acids: CASSYGSVLGTANQPQHF. In DNA form, the CDR3 reads TGTGCCAGCAGCTACGGATCGGTTTTAGGGACAGCAAATCAGCCCCAGCATTTT. The genes are TRBV6-2 or TRBV6-3 and TRBJ1-5, with 7 bases that match TRBD1. J gave up 4 bases and V 6 bases, and 18 bases lay outside the gene matches. CDR3 length: 18 amino acids. Germline CDR1 MNHEY, CDR2 SVGEGT.

This clonotype showed up just a few times. The chain recombines TRBV4-1 with TRBJ1-4; no clear D gene. There are 13 residues in the CDR3. V gave up 3 bases and J gave up 8 bases, with 10 bases separating them. The germline CDR1 and CDR2 sequences are MGHRA and YSYEKL. CDR3 loop: CASSQEIPEKLFF. CDR3 coding DNA: TGCGCCAGCAGCCAGGAAATCCCGGAAAAACTGTTTTTT.

This clonotype was seen more than once but under ten times. The rearrangement links TRBV12-3 or TRBV12-4 to TRBJ2-2; 8 bases are a match to TRBD1. V lost 0 bases and J lost 7; bases outside the gene matches: 7. CDR3 length equals 16 residues. The chain's CDR3 is CASSLALDRVGGELFF. The DNA of the CDR3 is TGTGCCAGCAGTTTAGCTCTGGACAGGGTCGGCGGGGAGCTGTTTTTT.

The rearrangement links TRBV20-1 to TRBJ1-1; TRBD1 aligns across 8 bases. The CDR3 is 15 residues long. The ends lost 3 bases at V and 0 bases at J; junction bases unmatched: 6. Germline CDR1 and CDR2: DFQATT and SNEGSKA (reference sequence). The CDR3 DNA is TGCAGTGCTAGGAAGACAGGGGCGATGAACACTGAAGCTTTCTTT. Its translation: CSARKTGAMNTEAFF.

V gene TRBV4-3 combines with J gene TRBJ2-6, with unresolved D. V was trimmed by 4 bases and J by 0 bases, leaving 16 bases between them. The CDR3 extends over 18 amino acids. Germline V CDR1 and CDR2: LGHNA, YSLEER. The CDR3 DNA is TGCGCCAGCAGCCCCTTTATAGTAACCCCCTCTGGGGCCAACGTCCTGACTTTC. Its protein product is CASSPFIVTPSGANVLTF.

This chain links TRBV10-3 with TRBJ1-2; tentative D call: TRBD1 (6 bases). The CDR3 consists of 14 residues. Per the germline V gene, CDR1 is ENHRY and CDR2 is SYGVKD. V lost 10 bases and J 6 bases, leaving 21 bases between the germline ends. CDR3 coding DNA: TGTGCCACACGTAGGGTCCAGGGGCAGAATGGCTACACCTTC. Amino acid sequence: CATRRVQGQNGYTF.

This clonotype was seen more than once but under ten times. J is TRBJ2-2 and V is TRBV5-4, with 9 bases that match TRBD2. The CDR3 is 16 residues long. CDR1 SGHNT and CDR2 YYREEE come from the germline V gene (reference sequence). The V segment lost 3 bases and the J segment 4 bases; nucleotides outside the gene matches: 7. The CDR3 DNA is TGTGCCAGCAGCTCCCGCGCGGGGGGGCCCACCGGGGAGCTGTTTTTT. Protein: CASSSRAGGPTGELFF.

This clonotype has only a few counts. The V and J genes are TRBV11-2 and TRBJ2-7; D is possibly TRBD1 (6 bases). The CDR3 spans 15 residues. Germline V gene lookup returns CDR1 SGHAT and CDR2 FQNNGV. Trimming took 3 bases from V and 0 from J, leaving 12 bases between them. The CDR3 region has the DNA TGTGCCAGCAGCTTCCCCTGGACAGACTCCTACGAGCAGTACTTC. It specifies CASSFPWTDSYEQYF.

This clonotype showed up many times. This sequence joins TRBV4-2 and TRBJ2-1; no firm D call. Per the germline V gene, CDR1 is LGHNA and CDR2 is YNFKEQ. This CDR3 region has 14 residues. Trimming cost V 3 bases and J 8 bases, with 14 bases left between them. DNA of the CDR3: TGTGCCAGCAGCCACGATGGAGTAAGTTATGAGCAGTTCTTC. As protein: CASSHDGVSYEQFF.

The chain combines TRBV4-3 with TRBJ2-2; D not resolved. V shed 0 bases and J shed 2 bases, with 10 bases lying between them. CDR1 LGHNA and CDR2 YSLEER come from the germline V gene. The CDR3 is 16 residues long. CDR3 loop: CASSQDRPLNTGELFF. CDR3 bases: TGCGCCAGCAGCCAAGATCGTCCTTTAAACACCGGGGAGCTGTTTTTT.

This clonotype has only a few counts. The chain has TRBV20-1 and TRBJ1-2, with TRBD1 as a possible D gene (5 bases). The V gene's germline CDR1 is DFQATT and CDR2 SNEGSKA (reference sequence). The CDR3 covers 13 residues. V was cut by 6 bases and J by 4 bases, with 15 bases left in between. The CDR3 reads CSAGGDGPYGYTF. The CDR3 DNA follows: TGCAGTGCGGGAGGGGACGGACCCTATGGCTACACCTTC.

This clonotype was detected only a few times. The DNA for the CDR3 is TGTGCCAGCAGTTTGGGGACAGGGGGCGTGAATCAAGAGACCCAGTACTTC. This translates into CASSLGTGGVNQETQYF. The V and J genes are TRBV12-3 or TRBV12-4 and TRBJ2-5; 12 bases map to TRBD1. The CDR3 is 17 residues long. Trimming cost V 3 bases and J 2 bases; bases outside gene matches: 7.

The V gene is TRBV29-1, the J gene TRBJ2-4; D perhaps matches TRBD1 (5 bases). Trimming stripped 3 bases from V and 6 bases from J, with 15 bases between. Germline-derived CDR1 and CDR2 are SQVTM and ANQGSEA. CDR3 size: 14 residues. The CDR3 DNA reads TGCAGCGTTGAGTCCCCCCGAAGGGGAAACATTCAGTACTTC. Its protein is CSVESPRRGNIQYF.

The chain links TRBV6-5 to TRBJ2-7, with D tentatively TRBD2 (6 bases). Trimming took off 2 bases at V and 2 bases at J, with 10 bases between the two ends. Germline V gene lookup returns CDR1 MNHEY and CDR2 SVGAGI. The CDR3 has 14 residues. CDR3 sequence (DNA): TGTGCCAGCAGTTACGGGACTGACACCTACGAGCAGTACTTC. Translated: CASSYGTDTYEQYF.

J is TRBJ2-5 and V is TRBV5-1, with D perhaps matching TRBD1 (5 bases). The V gene's germline CDR1 is SGHRS and CDR2 YFSETQ. This CDR3 has 15 residues. The ends were cut back, 3 bases at V and 1 base at J, with 13 bases in the middle. The CDR3 bases are TGCGCCAGCAGCTCCCTGGACAACCTCCAAGAGACCCAGTACTTC. Residues: CASSSLDNLQETQYF.

This rearrangement joins TRBV4-3 to TRBJ1-1; possible D gene TRBD1, 6 bases. This CDR3 has 16 amino acids. V was shortened by 0 bases and J by 6 bases, with 17 bases between the two germline ends. Germline V gene data show CDR1 as LGHNA and CDR2 as YSLEER. CDR3 nucleotide sequence: TGCGCCAGCAGCCAAGACGTTCGGCAGGGGTACTCTGAAGCTTTCTTT. Its protein is CASSQDVRQGYSEAFF.

The chain combines TRBV7-6 with TRBJ2-7, with D possibly TRBD1 on 5 matching bases. The CDR3 totals 13 residues. The V gene's germline CDR1 is SGHVS and CDR2 FNYEAQ. Trimming pared 5 bases from V and 3 bases from J, leaving 11 bases between. The CDR3 DNA follows: TGTGCCAGCAGCGACAGAGCCAGCTACGAGCAGTACTTC. It is translated as CASSDRASYEQYF.

The chain combines TRBV29-1 with TRBJ1-1; the D gene is possibly TRBD1 (5 bases). Looked up from germline, CDR1 is SQVTM and CDR2 is ANQGSEA. Between the trimmed V and J ends, which lost 6 bases and 2 bases, there was a span of 10 bases. The CDR3 has 12 residues. The CDR3 region has the DNA TGCAGCGTAAATCAGGGAAACACTGAAGCTTTCTTT. Amino acid sequence: CSVNQGNTEAFF.

This sequence joins TRBV12-3 or TRBV12-4 and TRBJ2-2; 8 nucleotides line up with TRBD1. V shed 6 bases and J 4 bases; nucleotides not matched to a gene: 10. The CDR3 totals 16 residues. The CDR3 region is CASSLITGGGTGELFF. CDR3 DNA sequence: TGTGCCAGCAGCTTGATTACAGGGGGTGGCACCGGGGAGCTGTTTTTT.

The sample holds a few counts of this clonotype. The rearrangement uses TRBV4-1 and TRBJ2-2; no clear D gene. The CDR3 covers 17 residues. Trimming shortened V by 0 bases and J by 0 bases, and 11 bases separated the two germline ends. Looked up from germline, CDR1 is MGHRA and CDR2 is YSYEKL. Written as DNA, the CDR3 is TGCGCCAGCAGCCAAGATCTGCTTAGAGCGAACACCGGGGAGCTGTTTTTT. Amino acids: CASSQDLLRANTGELFF.